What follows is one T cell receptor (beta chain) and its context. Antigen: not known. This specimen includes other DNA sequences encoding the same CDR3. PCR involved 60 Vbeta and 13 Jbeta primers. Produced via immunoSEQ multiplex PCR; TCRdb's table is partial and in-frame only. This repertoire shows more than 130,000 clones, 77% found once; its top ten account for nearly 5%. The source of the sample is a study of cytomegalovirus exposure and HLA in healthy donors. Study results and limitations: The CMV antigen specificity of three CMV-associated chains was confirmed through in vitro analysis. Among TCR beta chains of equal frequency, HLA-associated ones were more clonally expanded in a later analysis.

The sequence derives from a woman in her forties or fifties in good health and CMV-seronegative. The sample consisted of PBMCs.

The CDR3 nucleotides read TGTGCCAGCAGTGACTCAGGGGGCGCGTACAATGAGCAGTTCTTC. Its translation is CASSDSGGAYNEQFF. This rearrangement joins TRBV6-4 to TRBJ2-1, with 7 bases lining up with TRBD1. Germline V lookup: CDR1 MRHNA, CDR2 SNTAGT. Trimming at V came to 0 bases and at J to 4 bases, leaving 3 bases not matched to a gene. The CDR3 covers 15 residues.